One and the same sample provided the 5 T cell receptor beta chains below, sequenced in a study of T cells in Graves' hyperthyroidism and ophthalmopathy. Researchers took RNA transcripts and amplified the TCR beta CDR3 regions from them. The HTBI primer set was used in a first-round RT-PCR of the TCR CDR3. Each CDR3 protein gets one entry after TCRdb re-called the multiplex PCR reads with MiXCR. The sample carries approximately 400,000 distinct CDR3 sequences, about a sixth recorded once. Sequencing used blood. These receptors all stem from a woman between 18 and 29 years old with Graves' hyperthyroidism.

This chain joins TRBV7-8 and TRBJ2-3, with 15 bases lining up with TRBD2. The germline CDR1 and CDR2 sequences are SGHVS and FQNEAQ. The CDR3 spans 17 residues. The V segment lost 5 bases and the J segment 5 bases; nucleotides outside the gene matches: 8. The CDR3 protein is CASSVGLAGGQGDTQYF. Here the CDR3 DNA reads TGTGCCAGCAGCGTCGGACTAGCGGGAGGGCAGGGAGATACGCAGTATTTT.

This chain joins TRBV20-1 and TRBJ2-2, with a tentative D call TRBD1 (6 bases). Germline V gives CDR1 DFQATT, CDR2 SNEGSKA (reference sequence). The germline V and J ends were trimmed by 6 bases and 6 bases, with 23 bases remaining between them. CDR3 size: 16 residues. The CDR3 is CSAKSQDRSAAGELFF. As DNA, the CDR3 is TGCAGTGCGAAAAGCCAGGACAGATCGGCGGCCGGGGAGCTGTTTTTT.

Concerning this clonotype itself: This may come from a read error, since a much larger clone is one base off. In DNA form, the CDR3 reads TGCAGTGCTCCGTCGGAGCGGACCTCCCACAATGAGCAGTTCTTC. Protein: CSAPSERTSHNEQFF. This chain uses TRBV20-1 with TRBJ2-1; possible D gene TRBD2, 5 bases. The germline V gene has CDR1 DFQATT and CDR2 SNEGSKA (reference sequence). The CDR3 is made up of 15 amino acids.

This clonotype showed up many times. The CDR3 loop reads CATGGEPYEQYF. CDR3 bases: TGTGCGACGGGAGGGGAGCCCTACGAGCAGTACTTC. The J gene is TRBJ2-7, the V gene TRBV7-2; 8 nucleotides match TRBD2. CDR3 length: 12 amino acids. Per germline, CDR1 SGHTA and CDR2 FQGNSA.

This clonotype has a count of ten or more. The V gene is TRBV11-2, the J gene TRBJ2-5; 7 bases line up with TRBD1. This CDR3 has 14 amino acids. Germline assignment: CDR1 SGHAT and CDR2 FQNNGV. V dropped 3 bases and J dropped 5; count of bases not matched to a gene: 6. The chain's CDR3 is CASSLDRPGETQYF. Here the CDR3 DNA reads TGTGCCAGCAGCTTGGACAGGCCGGGGGAGACCCAGTACTTC.